These 28 T cell receptor beta chains were all obtained from the same sample, sequenced in a study of blood T cell repertoires in COVID-19. Sequencing was performed with immunoSEQ multiplex PCR; in TCRdb, only in-frame clones are kept and a portion is missing. Among approximately 85,000 clones listed, roughly 90% were seen once. The sequencing input was peripheral blood. These receptors originate from a man between 50 and 59 years old with active or convalescent COVID-19.

The V call is TRBV24-1, the J call TRBJ1-4; weak D call: TRBD1 (6 bases). V was cut by 5 bases and J by 10 bases, with 13 bases left in between. Germline V gene sequence: CDR1 KGHDR, CDR2 SFDVKD. The CDR3 covers 13 residues. CDR3 loop: CATSATGIGKLFF. CDR3 DNA sequence: TGTGCCACCAGTGCCACAGGGATCGGAAAACTGTTTTTT.

The gene calls are TRBV10-2 and TRBJ1-2; 7 bases agree with TRBD1. Germline V gene data show CDR1 as WSHSY and CDR2 as SAAADI. The CDR3 is 14 residues long. After removal of 5 bases from V and 5 bases from J, the junction contained 8 bases not matched to a gene. CDR3 DNA sequence: TGCGCCAGCAGTCCGGGACAGACACTTTATGGCTACACCTTC. Translated: CASSPGQTLYGYTF.

The chain uses TRBV7-2 and TRBJ2-5, with 8 bases matching TRBD2. The trim removed 5 bases at V and 5 bases at J, leaving 7 bases unmatched. This CDR3 region has 14 residues. CDR1 SGHTA and CDR2 FQGNSA come from the germline V gene. The DNA of the CDR3 is TGTGCCAGCAGCAAAGAGCGGGGGAGGGAGACCCAGTACTTC. This translates into CASSKERGRETQYF. Together with reference TRBV7-2 and TRBJ2-5, the CDR3 gives the full variable domain: GAGVSQSPSNKVTEKGKDVELRCDPISGHTALYWYRQSLGQGLEFLIYFQGNSAPDKSGLPSDRFSAERTGGSVSTLTIQRTQQEDSAVYLCASSKERGRETQYFGPGTRLLVL.

The chain uses TRBV5-5 and TRBJ1-3, with D hard to call. CDR3 length equals 16 residues. V lost 4 bases, J lost 0 bases, and 14 bases lay in between. Germline V lookup: CDR1 SGHKS, CDR2 YYEKEE (reference sequence). CDR3 sequence reads: CASSRGSGLSGNTIYF. The CDR3 coding sequence is TGTGCCAGCAGCCGTGGTTCTGGACTCTCTGGAAACACCATATATTTT.

The genes are TRBV6-1 and TRBJ2-7; D uncertain. The germline gives CDR1 MNHNS, CDR2 SASEGT. CDR3 size: 14 residues. Trimming shortened V by 3 bases and J by 4 bases, and 13 bases separated the two germline ends. CDR3 sequence: CASSEVVPPYEQYF. CDR3 bases: TGTGCCAGCAGTGAGGTAGTACCCCCATACGAGCAGTACTTC.

The V call is TRBV18, the J call TRBJ2-5; 7 bases match TRBD1. V was clipped by 5 bases and J by 5 bases; unmatched bases: 8. Germline CDR1 reads KGHSH; CDR2 reads LQKENI. This CDR3 is 14 amino acids long. CDR3: CASSNRGVRETQYF. The CDR3, as DNA: TGTGCCAGCTCAAACAGGGGTGTGCGGGAGACCCAGTACTTC.

This CDR3 is CASSDGTGGLYGYTF. DNA of the CDR3: TGTGCCAGCAGTGATGGGACAGGGGGCTTGTATGGCTACACCTTC. The V gene is TRBV6-2 or TRBV6-3, the J gene TRBJ1-2, with TRBD1 identical over 12 bases. The germline V gene encodes CDR1 MNHEY and CDR2 SVGEGT. Trimming at V came to 5 bases and at J to 5 bases, leaving 6 bases not matched to a gene. The CDR3 has 15 amino acids.

In its sample, this clone was seen once. The chain is built from TRBV9 and TRBJ1-1, with TRBD1 as a possible D gene (5 bases). The length of the CDR3 is 15 residues. Trimming left V 0 bases short and J 8 bases short, with 17 bases between. Germline-derived CDR1 and CDR2 are SGDLS and YYNGEE. The chain's CDR3 is CASSVGWGGEGEAFF. CDR3 nucleotides: TGTGCCAGCAGCGTAGGATGGGGAGGGGAGGGAGAAGCTTTCTTT.

The chain employs TRBV5-1 and TRBJ2-7; TRBD1 agrees at 10 bases. Germline CDR1 is SGHRS and CDR2 is YFSETQ. Trimming cost V 2 bases and J 7 bases; bases outside gene matches: 21. The CDR3 length is 19 residues. As DNA, the CDR3 is TGCGCCAGCAGCTTCCTGCGGGGATCGGCAGACAGGGGGCAGGAGGAGCAGTACTTC. Translated, it gives CASSFLRGSADRGQEEQYF. The whole variable domain, filled in from reference TRBV5-1 and TRBJ2-7, reads KAGVTQTPRYLIKTRGQQVTLSCSPISGHRSVSWYQQTPGQGLQFLFEYFSETQRNKGNFPGRFSGRQFSNSRSEMNVSTLELGDSALYLCASSFLRGSADRGQEEQYFGPGTRLTVT.

The chain has TRBV29-1 and TRBJ2-7; 7 bases map to TRBD1. This CDR3 is 11 amino acids long. Germline V gene data show CDR1 as SQVTM and CDR2 as ANQGSEA. J gave up 5 bases and V 4 bases, and 2 bases lay outside the gene matches. The DNA of the CDR3 is TGCAGCGTTGGGGACAGCCACGAGCAGTACTTC. Translated: CSVGDSHEQYF.

This sequence joins TRBV19 and TRBJ2-1; TRBD2 matches 12 bases. Per germline, CDR1 LNHDA and CDR2 SQIVND (reference sequence). This CDR3 is 16 amino acids long. Unmatched junction bases numbered 5, after V lost 5 bases and J lost 3 bases. CDR3 loop: CASSLGLAGNYNEQFF. In DNA, the CDR3 is TGTGCCAGTAGTCTCGGACTAGCGGGAAACTACAATGAGCAGTTCTTC.

V usage is TRBV6-6 and J usage is TRBJ1-2; TRBD1 agrees at 9 bases. CDR3 length: 16 residues. V gave up 2 bases and J gave up 3 bases; unmatched junction bases: 7. From germline, CDR1 is MNHNY and CDR2 SVGAGI (reference sequence). This CDR3 reads CASSYLRDRADYGYTF. DNA of the CDR3: TGTGCCAGCAGTTACCTCCGGGACAGGGCGGACTATGGCTACACCTTC.

This chain joins TRBV19 and TRBJ1-1; perhaps TRBD1 as D (5 bases). Deletions cut 4 bases from V and 5 bases from J, with 14 bases between. Germline CDR1 LNHDA, CDR2 SQIVND (reference sequence). This CDR3 has 14 residues. CDR3 in amino acids: CASSTGGAPTEAFF. The CDR3 nucleotides are TGTGCCAGTAGTACGGGTGGGGCCCCTACTGAAGCTTTCTTT.

This chain joins TRBV24-1 and TRBJ2-1; no reliable D call. This CDR3 has 13 amino acids. V was shortened by 3 bases and J by 5 bases, with 7 bases between the two germline ends. Germline V lookup: CDR1 KGHDR, CDR2 SFDVKD. CDR3 in DNA: TGTGCCACCAGTGATGCGAATGACAATGAGCAGTTCTTC. Amino acids: CATSDANDNEQFF.

The chain recombines TRBV4-1 with TRBJ2-5; 8 nucleotides line up with TRBD1. The germline CDR1 and CDR2 sequences are MGHRA and YSYEKL. The CDR3 runs 13 residues. V lost 7 bases, J lost 4 bases, and 5 bases stayed unmatched. This CDR3 reads CASNGQGGETQYF. CDR3 in DNA: TGCGCCAGCAATGGACAGGGCGGAGAGACCCAGTACTTC.

The genes are TRBV7-9 and TRBJ2-5; D unresolved. CDR3 size: 11 residues. V shed 8 bases and J shed 2 bases, with 6 bases lying between them. Germline values: CDR1 SEHNR, CDR2 FQNEAQ (reference sequence). CDR3 sequence: CASSSQETQYF. In DNA form, the CDR3 reads TGTGCCAGCTCATCACAAGAGACCCAGTACTTC. The entire variable domain, with the rest obtained from reference TRBV7-9 and TRBJ2-5, is as follows: DTGVSQNPRHKITKRGQNVTFRCDPISEHNRLYWYRQTLGQGPEFLTYFQNEAQLEKSRLLSDRFSAERPKGSFSTLEIQRTEQGDSAMYLCASSSQETQYFGPGTRLLVL.

This sequence joins TRBV6-5 and TRBJ2-2; 10 bases fit TRBD1. Germline V gene lookup returns CDR1 MNHEY and CDR2 SVGAGI. The CDR3 has 14 amino acids. Trimming cost V 4 bases and J 5 bases; bases outside gene matches: 1. This chain's CDR3 is CASSLDRGTGELFF. The CDR3 coding sequence is TGTGCCAGCAGTTTGGACAGGGGGACCGGGGAGCTGTTTTTT.

V usage is TRBV24-1 and J usage is TRBJ1-2; D remains unclear. V lost 1 base and J 8 bases, leaving 13 bases between the germline ends. CDR3 size: 14 residues. Germline CDR1 is KGHDR and CDR2 is SFDVKD. The CDR3, as DNA: TGTGCCACCAGTGATTTCGGCGGGTCTGGGGGCTACACCTTC. Its translation: CATSDFGGSGGYTF.

This chain joins TRBV20-1 and TRBJ2-5; D gene ambiguous. The V end lost 0 bases, the J end lost 5 bases, and 4 bases lay between the germline ends. Germline values: CDR1 DFQATT, CDR2 SNEGSKA (reference sequence). This CDR3 has 11 amino acids. CDR3 in amino acids: CSARDRETQYF. The DNA of the CDR3 is TGCAGTGCTAGAGATCGGGAGACCCAGTACTTC.

This clone was recorded a few times. The rearrangement joins TRBV24-1 to TRBJ2-1; the match to TRBD2 covers 13 bases. The V gene's germline CDR1 is KGHDR and CDR2 SFDVKD. The CDR3 has 14 residues. V was pared by 9 bases and J by 7 bases, with 5 bases of the junction left unmatched. The CDR3 loop reads CATSGLAGVNEQFF. CDR3 DNA: TGTGCCACCTCAGGACTAGCGGGAGTTAATGAGCAGTTCTTC.

This chain links TRBV18 with TRBJ1-1, with a tentative D call TRBD1 (6 bases). With 4 bases removed from V and 8 bases from J, the gap between germline ends came to 11 bases. The CDR3 is 12 amino acids. CDR1 and CDR2 (germline): KGHSH, LQKENI. CDR3 sequence (DNA): TGTGCCAGCTCACTCAGGGGAATGGAAGCTTTCTTT. Its translation: CASSLRGMEAFF.

This chain links TRBV6-6 with TRBJ1-1; no definite D call. V lost 6 bases, J lost 6 bases, and 20 bases lay in between. CDR1 MNHNY and CDR2 SVGAGI come from the germline V gene (reference sequence). The CDR3 runs 15 residues. The CDR3 loop reads CASRNSALGGPEAFF. The CDR3 DNA is TGTGCCAGCAGAAATTCGGCATTAGGAGGCCCTGAAGCTTTCTTT.

This rearrangement joins TRBV5-1 to TRBJ2-7; a weak D match, TRBD2 (6 bases). The CDR3 loop spans 15 amino acids. CDR1 and CDR2 (germline): SGHRS, YFSETQ. V was pared by 0 bases and J by 6 bases, with 16 bases between. In DNA, the CDR3 is TGCGCCAGCAGCTTGGACGGGGGAGAGCTTCTCGAGCAGTACTTC. Its translation is CASSLDGGELLEQYF.

V and J are TRBV4-1 and TRBJ1-5, with TRBD1 identical over 7 bases. The junction had 6 bases not matched to a gene; V was cut back by 0 bases and J by 4 bases. CDR1 and CDR2 (germline): MGHRA, YSYEKL. This CDR3 is built from 16 residues. The chain's CDR3 is CASSQEAGGRNQPQHF. The CDR3 nucleotides are TGCGCCAGCAGCCAAGAGGCAGGGGGGCGTAATCAGCCCCAGCATTTT.

The rearrangement uses TRBV5-1 and TRBJ2-3; 9 bases map to TRBD1. The V segment lost 4 bases and the J segment 3 bases; nucleotides outside the gene matches: 12. Germline CDR1 SGHRS, CDR2 YFSETQ. This CDR3 is built from 17 residues. This CDR3 is CASSQPLQGQGTDTQYF. In nucleotides, the CDR3 is TGCGCCAGCAGCCAGCCTTTACAGGGACAGGGTACAGATACGCAGTATTTT.

CDR3 coding DNA: TGTGCCAGCAGCTTTGGGCCCTCAGGCATTCAGTACTTC. Its translation: CASSFGPSGIQYF. The chain has TRBV7-9 and TRBJ2-4; D remains ambiguous. Germline V gene sequence: CDR1 SEHNR, CDR2 FQNEAQ (reference sequence). The germline V and J ends were trimmed by 3 bases and 9 bases, with 12 bases remaining between them. The length of the CDR3 is 13 residues.

The chain carries TRBV7-6 and TRBJ2-1; D may be TRBD2 (6 bases). Germline assignment: CDR1 SGHVS and CDR2 FNYEAQ. The ends were cut back, 1 base at V and 0 bases at J, with 7 bases in the middle. There are 15 residues in the CDR3. Here the CDR3 reads CASSLGAGSYNEQFF. CDR3 in DNA: TGTGCCAGCAGCTTAGGAGCGGGCTCCTACAATGAGCAGTTCTTC.

The chain uses TRBV14 and TRBJ2-3; tentative D call: TRBD2 (7 bases). V lost 4 bases, J lost 6 bases, and 17 bases lay in between. Germline assignment: CDR1 SGHDN and CDR2 FVKESK. The length of the CDR3 is 15 residues. The CDR3 bases are TGTGCCAGCAGCCCAGGGGCCAGGGGAGGGGATACGCAGTATTTT. Residues: CASSPGARGGDTQYF.